These 30 T cell receptor beta chains were all obtained from the same sample, sequenced in a study of Tregs in tolerant kidney transplant recipients. The nonmyeloablative bone marrow transplants came from related graft donors, with transient mixed chimerism. Clones were sequenced by immunoSEQ multiplex PCR, and TCRdb holds only the in-frame ones, with some missing. The sample has some 57,000 clones, about 90% seen once; the top ten hold roughly 15%. Here the sequenced sample was CD8+ T cells from blood (PBMCs), taken 24 months after the transplant. These receptors were obtained from a human patient who received a combined kidney and bone marrow transplant. Some T cells may be the graft donor's.

The chain joins TRBV5-5 to TRBJ2-1; no clear D gene. V lost 0 bases and J lost 0, with 7 bases in between. CDR3 length equals 15 residues. Germline CDR1 is SGHKS and CDR2 is YYEKEE (reference sequence). CDR3 nucleotides: TGTGCCAGCAGCTTGGGACACGGCTCCTACAATGAGCAGTTCTTC. Translation gives CASSLGHGSYNEQFF.

The chain couples TRBV7-6 to TRBJ2-2, with TRBD1 matching over 7 bases. Germline-derived CDR1 and CDR2 are SGHVS and FNYEAQ. After removal of 4 bases from V and 1 base from J, the junction contained 15 bases not matched to a gene. This CDR3 contains 19 residues. The CDR3 DNA is TGTGCCAGCAGCTCCCAAAAGGACCGGGACAGCGAGAACACCGGGGAGCTGTTTTTT. Its protein product is CASSSQKDRDSENTGELFF.

V usage is TRBV28 and J usage is TRBJ2-7; the D gene is possibly TRBD1 (6 bases). The V gene lost 3 bases and the J gene lost 4 bases, with 28 bases spanning the gap. The germline V gene has CDR1 MDHEN and CDR2 SYDVKM. CDR3 length: 19 residues. The CDR3 sequence is CASSFGMGARPHLLYEQYF. CDR3 sequence (DNA): TGTGCCAGCAGTTTCGGAATGGGGGCCAGGCCCCACCTTCTATACGAGCAGTACTTC.

This clone was seen just once. This chain connects TRBV29-1 to TRBJ2-5; the match to TRBD1 covers 7 bases. TRBJ2-7 explains the end of the DNA better; the J call may be wrong. The germline CDR1 and CDR2 sequences are SQVTM and ANQGSEA. CDR3 size: 14 residues. In DNA form, the CDR3 reads TGCAGCGTTGCCGGGACAGAGTTCACCTACGAGCAGTACTTC. It is translated as CSVAGTEFTYEQYF.

The chain is built from TRBV5-6 and TRBJ2-7; 9 bases align to TRBD1. This CDR3 region has 13 residues. CDR1 and CDR2 (germline): SGHDT, YYEEEE. V shed 6 bases and J 3 bases; nucleotides not matched to a gene: 4. For the CDR3, the DNA is TGTGCCAGCACCATGACAGGGGGCTACGAGCAGTACTTC. Translated, it gives CASTMTGGYEQYF.

The chain carries TRBV7-9 and TRBJ2-7; TRBD1 agrees at 8 bases. The CDR3 is 15 amino acids. In germline, CDR1 is SEHNR, CDR2 FQNEAQ (reference sequence). The trim removed 1 base at V and 5 bases at J, leaving 7 bases unmatched. CDR3 sequence reads: CASSLETGAKDEQYF. The CDR3 DNA sequence: TGTGCCAGCAGCTTAGAGACAGGGGCTAAGGACGAGCAGTACTTC.

The chain combines TRBV4-3 with TRBJ2-7; possible D gene TRBD2, 5 bases. The germline V and J ends were trimmed by 4 bases and 4 bases, with 17 bases remaining between them. Germline V lookup: CDR1 LGHNA, CDR2 YSLEER. The CDR3 covers 15 residues. The CDR3 reads CASSPTPRGLYEQYF. The CDR3, as DNA: TGCGCCAGCAGCCCCACTCCGAGAGGGCTATACGAGCAGTACTTC.

This chain links TRBV7-2 with TRBJ2-1, with 12 bases aligning to TRBD2. Germline V gene lookup returns CDR1 SGHTA and CDR2 FQGNSA. The CDR3 covers 17 residues. The ends lost 1 base at V and 3 bases at J; junction bases unmatched: 4. For the CDR3, the DNA is TGTGCCAGCAGCTTAGGACTAGCGGGGGCCAACTACAATGAGCAGTTCTTC. Translation: CASSLGLAGANYNEQFF.

The rearrangement joins TRBV7-2 to TRBJ2-7; the D gene is possibly TRBD2 (7 bases). From germline, CDR1 is SGHTA and CDR2 FQGNSA. V lost 2 bases to trimming and J lost 0 bases, with 11 bases between them. The CDR3 extends over 15 amino acids. CDR3 DNA sequence: TGTGCCAGCAGCTTATGGGCGGGGGCCTCCTACGAGCAGTACTTC. Translating it yields CASSLWAGASYEQYF.

The chain couples TRBV11-2 to TRBJ2-7, with D hard to call. This CDR3 is 12 amino acids long. Trimming removed 2 bases from V and 8 bases from J, with 10 bases in between. CDR1 SGHAT and CDR2 FQNNGV come from the germline V gene. The CDR3 here is CASSLPRVKQYF. The CDR3 nucleotides are TGTGCCAGCAGCTTACCTCGGGTGAAGCAGTACTTC.

This chain joins TRBV29-1 and TRBJ1-2, with D unresolved. The germline CDR1 and CDR2 sequences are SQVTM and ANQGSEA. This CDR3 has 13 residues. Trimming left V 0 bases short and J 4 bases short, with 9 bases between. CDR3: CSVEDEVSYGYTF. Written as DNA, the CDR3 is TGCAGCGTTGAAGATGAGGTGTCCTATGGCTACACCTTC. The whole variable domain, filled in from reference TRBV29-1 and TRBJ1-2, reads SAVISQKPSRDICQRGTSLTIQCQVDSQVTMMFWYRQQPGQSLTLIATANQGSEATYESGFVIDKFPISRPNLTFSTLTVSNMSPEDSSIYLCSVEDEVSYGYTFGSGTRLTVV.

This chain joins TRBV7-6 and TRBJ2-1; TRBD2 matches at 10 bases. The germline CDR1 and CDR2 sequences are SGHVS and FNYEAQ. V lost 5 bases, J lost 2 bases, and 6 bases stayed unmatched. This CDR3 is built from 16 residues. CDR3 residues: CASSRTTSGTYNEQFF. The CDR3 DNA reads TGTGCCAGCAGCCGAACAACTAGCGGGACCTACAATGAGCAGTTCTTC.

The gene calls are TRBV9 and TRBJ2-3, with a tentative D call TRBD2 (6 bases). Between the trimmed V and J ends, which lost 4 bases and 0 bases, there was a span of 12 bases. Germline CDR1 and CDR2: SGDLS and YYNGEE. The CDR3 runs to 15 residues. This chain's CDR3 is CASSSGLTSTDTQYF. The CDR3 coding sequence is TGTGCCAGCAGCTCGGGACTTACTAGCACAGATACGCAGTATTTT.

The chain employs TRBV7-9 and TRBJ1-5, with D unresolved. Trimming removed 7 bases from V and 8 bases from J, with 21 bases in between. This CDR3 has 15 amino acids. Looked up from germline, CDR1 is SEHNR and CDR2 is FQNEAQ (reference sequence). CDR3 residues: CASTPLGGRGEPQHF. The CDR3 region has the DNA TGTGCCAGCACCCCCCTCGGTGGACGGGGAGAGCCCCAGCATTTT.

This clone was observed once. The chain couples TRBV27 to TRBJ2-7; 9 bases fit TRBD2. Germline CDR1 is MNHEY and CDR2 is SMNVEV (reference sequence). CDR3 size: 14 residues. Trimming removed 5 bases from V and 7 bases from J; junction bases left unmatched: 9. The CDR3 loop is CASSTGAGGWEQYF. The CDR3 DNA reads TGTGCCAGCAGTACTGGGGCGGGGGGGTGGGAGCAGTACTTC.

This chain uses TRBV7-9 with TRBJ1-1; TRBD1 matches 7 bases. With 6 bases clipped from V and 3 bases from J, the junction kept 7 bases outside the gene matches. This CDR3 has 14 residues. The V gene's germline CDR1 is SEHNR and CDR2 FQNEAQ (reference sequence). In DNA form, the CDR3 reads TGTGCCAGCAGTCCAGGGGGAAAGGACACTGAAGCTTTCTTT. Its translation: CASSPGGKDTEAFF.

V and J are TRBV7-9 and TRBJ1-6; D gene uncertain. Germline CDR1 is SEHNR and CDR2 is FQNEAQ (reference sequence). The V gene lost 5 bases and the J gene lost 6 bases, with 5 bases spanning the gap. This CDR3 is built from 12 residues. CDR3 DNA sequence: TGTGCCAGCAGCCCCATTAATTCACCCCTCCACTTT. As protein: CASSPINSPLHF.

J is TRBJ2-7 and V is TRBV29-1; D might be TRBD2 (6 bases). CDR1 is SQVTM, CDR2 ANQGSEA, per germline. Between the trimmed V and J ends, which lost 7 bases and 13 bases, there was a span of 20 bases. This CDR3 has 11 residues. CDR3 sequence (DNA): TGCAGCGCTGGGACGACTAGTAAGACATACTTC. Amino acids: CSAGTTSKTYF.

The rearrangement links TRBV10-2 to TRBJ2-6, with TRBD2 matching 7 bases. The last part of the DNA fits TRBJ2-4 better; the J call may be wrong. Per germline, CDR1 WSHSY and CDR2 SAAADI. This CDR3 has 13 amino acids. The CDR3 nucleotides read TGCGCCAGCAGTGGAGGCGGGGGAAACATTCAGTACTTC. Translation: CASSGGGGNIQYF.

This rearrangement joins TRBV5-8 to TRBJ1-6; maybe TRBD1 (6 bases). Trimming shortened V by 3 bases and J by 5 bases, and 18 bases separated the two germline ends. In germline, CDR1 is SGHTS, CDR2 YDEGEE. The CDR3 has 17 amino acids. The DNA of the CDR3 is TGTGCCAGCAGCTCGCACAGGGAAGGCTTAGATAATTCACCCCTCCACTTT. It specifies CASSSHREGLDNSPLHF.

The chain recombines TRBV7-2 with TRBJ2-7, with 9 bases aligning to TRBD1. CDR1 and CDR2 from the germline V gene are SGHTA and FQGNSA. V trimming: 4 bases; J trimming: 2 bases; junction bases outside the gene matches: 3. The CDR3 has 14 residues. The CDR3 is CASSYGQGTYEQYF. The CDR3 bases are TGTGCCAGCAGCTACGGACAGGGGACCTACGAGCAGTACTTC.

The rearrangement links TRBV30 to TRBJ1-4, with a possible D match to TRBD1 (5 bases). The CDR3 contains 15 residues. Germline V gene lookup returns CDR1 GTSNPN and CDR2 SVGIG (reference sequence). The V and J ends lost 2 bases and 8 bases respectively, with 18 bases between them. CDR3 DNA: TGTGCCTGGAGTTACGTGGGGGGGTCAGGAGAAAAACTGTTTTTT. Its protein product is CAWSYVGGSGEKLFF.

The chain is built from TRBV7-9 and TRBJ2-5; D uncertain. Germline V gene data show CDR1 as SEHNR and CDR2 as FQNEAQ (reference sequence). CDR3 length equals 13 residues. The ends were cut back, 2 bases at V and 2 bases at J, with 6 bases in the middle. CDR3 loop: CASSLTQQETQYF. In DNA, the CDR3 is TGTGCCAGCAGCTTAACCCAGCAAGAGACCCAGTACTTC.

The genes are TRBV4-2 and TRBJ2-1; TRBD2 matches 8 bases. The CDR3 contains 16 residues. Per the germline V gene, CDR1 is LGHNA and CDR2 is YNFKEQ. V lost 3 bases and J lost 3; bases outside the gene matches: 7. The CDR3 is CASSHVILAGYNEQFF. For the CDR3, the DNA is TGTGCCAGCAGCCATGTCATCCTAGCGGGCTACAATGAGCAGTTCTTC.

The V gene is TRBV19, the J gene TRBJ1-1, with a possible D match to TRBD1 (6 bases). Trimming took off 9 bases at V and 5 bases at J, with 16 bases between the two ends. The germline CDR1 and CDR2 sequences are LNHDA and SQIVND (reference sequence). The CDR3 contains 13 residues. The CDR3 bases are TGTGCCAGCGCCGCAGGGGTATGGACTGAAGCTTTCTTT. Amino acid sequence: CASAAGVWTEAFF. The entire variable domain, with the rest obtained from reference TRBV19 and TRBJ1-1, is as follows: DGGITQSPKYLFRKEGQNVTLSCEQNLNHDAMYWYRQDPGQGLRLIYYSQIVNDFQKGDIAEGYSVSREKKESFPLTVTSAQKNPTAFYLCASAAGVWTEAFFGQGTRLTVV.

CDR3 nucleotide sequence: TGTGCCAGCAGTGGACGTGGGCAGGGGGCAATGGAGACCCAGTACTTC. It yields the protein CASSGRGQGAMETQYF. The chain recombines TRBV27 with TRBJ2-5; 8 nucleotides agree with TRBD1. Germline V gives CDR1 MNHEY, CDR2 SMNVEV (reference sequence). Losses at the gene ends were 5 bases for V and 5 bases for J; bases not matched to a gene: 13. The length of the CDR3 is 16 residues.

V usage is TRBV29-1 and J usage is TRBJ2-1; 8 bases align to TRBD2. With 7 bases clipped from V and 3 bases from J, the junction kept 26 bases outside the gene matches. Germline V CDR1 and CDR2: SQVTM, ANQGSEA. The CDR3 sequence is 20 residues long. The CDR3 DNA follows: TGCAGCGCAGGAAGGAGTCAGCGGGGTAGCGGGGCTTATAACTACAATGAGCAGTTCTTC. It translates to CSAGRSQRGSGAYNYNEQFF.

This sequence joins TRBV11-3 and TRBJ2-1, with 7 bases matching TRBD2. V shed 8 bases and J 8 bases; nucleotides not matched to a gene: 12. Germline CDR1 and CDR2: SGHNT and YENEEA. This CDR3 has 14 residues. The CDR3 coding sequence is TGTGCCAGCGCTCGATTAGCGGGTCCGGATGAGCAGTTCTTC. Translated: CASARLAGPDEQFF.

This clone appeared a few times. This chain connects TRBV9 to TRBJ2-3; the match to TRBD2 covers 9 bases. The CDR3 runs to 16 residues. Looked up from germline, CDR1 is SGDLS and CDR2 is YYNGEE. V was pared by 0 bases and J by 4 bases, with 6 bases of the junction left unmatched. CDR3 amino acids: CASSVDAGGPADTQYF. The CDR3 DNA reads as TGTGCCAGCAGCGTAGATGCGGGGGGGCCGGCAGATACGCAGTATTTT.

This clone has only a few counts. The rearrangement uses TRBV6-6 and TRBJ1-1; maybe TRBD1 (6 bases). Trimming shortened V by 11 bases and J by 0 bases, and 13 bases separated the two germline ends. Per the germline V gene, CDR1 is MNHNY and CDR2 is SVGAGI (reference sequence). The CDR3 sequence is 13 residues long. This chain's CDR3 is CALRQALNTEAFF. The CDR3 DNA reads as TGTGCCCTACGACAGGCGCTGAACACTGAAGCTTTCTTT.